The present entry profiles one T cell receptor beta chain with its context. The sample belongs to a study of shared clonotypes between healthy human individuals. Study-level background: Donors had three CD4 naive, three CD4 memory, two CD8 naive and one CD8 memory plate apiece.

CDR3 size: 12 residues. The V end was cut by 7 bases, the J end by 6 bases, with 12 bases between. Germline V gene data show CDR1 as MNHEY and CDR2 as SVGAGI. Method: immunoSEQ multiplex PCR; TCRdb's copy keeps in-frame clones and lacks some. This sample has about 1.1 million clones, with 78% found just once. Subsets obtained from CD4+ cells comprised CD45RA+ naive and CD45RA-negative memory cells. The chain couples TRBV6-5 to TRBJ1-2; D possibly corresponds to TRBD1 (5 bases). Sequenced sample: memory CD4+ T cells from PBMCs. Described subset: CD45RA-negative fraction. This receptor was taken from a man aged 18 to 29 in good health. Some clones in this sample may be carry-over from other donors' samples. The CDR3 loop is CASKAPGDGYTF. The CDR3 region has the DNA TGTGCCAGCAAAGCCCCGGGGGATGGCTACACCTTC.